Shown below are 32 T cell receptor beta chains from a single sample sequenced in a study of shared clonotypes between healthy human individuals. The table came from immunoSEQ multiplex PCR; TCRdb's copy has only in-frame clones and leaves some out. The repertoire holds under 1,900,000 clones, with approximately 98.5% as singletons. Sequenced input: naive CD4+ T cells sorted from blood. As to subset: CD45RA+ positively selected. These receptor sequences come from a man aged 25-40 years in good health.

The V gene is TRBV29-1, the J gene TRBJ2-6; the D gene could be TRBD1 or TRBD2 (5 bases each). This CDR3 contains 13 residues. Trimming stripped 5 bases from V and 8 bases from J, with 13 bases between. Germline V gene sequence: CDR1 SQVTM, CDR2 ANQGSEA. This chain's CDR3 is CSVLSGSTNVLTF. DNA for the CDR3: TGCAGCGTTCTCTCAGGGAGTACCAACGTCCTGACTTTC.

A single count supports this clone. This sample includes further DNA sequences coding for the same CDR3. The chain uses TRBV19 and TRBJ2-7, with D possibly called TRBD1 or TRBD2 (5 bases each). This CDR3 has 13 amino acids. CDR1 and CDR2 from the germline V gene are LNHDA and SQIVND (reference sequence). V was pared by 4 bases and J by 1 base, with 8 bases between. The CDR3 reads CASSRGESYEQYF. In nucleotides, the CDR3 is TGTGCCAGTAGTAGAGGGGAGTCCTACGAGCAGTACTTC.

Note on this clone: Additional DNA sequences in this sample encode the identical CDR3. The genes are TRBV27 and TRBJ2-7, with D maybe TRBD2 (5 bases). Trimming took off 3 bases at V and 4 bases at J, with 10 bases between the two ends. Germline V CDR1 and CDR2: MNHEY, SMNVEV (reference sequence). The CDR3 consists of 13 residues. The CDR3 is CASSFVGGYEQYF. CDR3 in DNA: TGTGCCAGCAGTTTCGTTGGCGGGTACGAGCAGTACTTC.

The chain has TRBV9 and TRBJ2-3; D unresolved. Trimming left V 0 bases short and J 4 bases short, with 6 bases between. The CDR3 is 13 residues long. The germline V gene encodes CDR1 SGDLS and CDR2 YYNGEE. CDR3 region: CASSVARADTQYF. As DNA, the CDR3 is TGTGCCAGCAGCGTAGCCAGAGCAGATACGCAGTATTTT.

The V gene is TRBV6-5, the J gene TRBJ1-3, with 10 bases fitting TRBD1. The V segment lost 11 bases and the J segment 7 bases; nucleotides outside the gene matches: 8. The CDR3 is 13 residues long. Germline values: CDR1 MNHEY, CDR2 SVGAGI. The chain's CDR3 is CASSGTGVNTIYF. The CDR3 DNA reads TGTGCCTCCTCCGGGACAGGGGTGAACACCATATATTTT.

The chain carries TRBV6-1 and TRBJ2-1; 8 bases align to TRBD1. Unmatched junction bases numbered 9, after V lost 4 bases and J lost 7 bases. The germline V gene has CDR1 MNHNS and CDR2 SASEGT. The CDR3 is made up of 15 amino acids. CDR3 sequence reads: CASSATGGRINEQFF. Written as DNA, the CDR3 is TGTGCCAGCAGTGCCACAGGGGGGCGTATAAATGAGCAGTTCTTC.

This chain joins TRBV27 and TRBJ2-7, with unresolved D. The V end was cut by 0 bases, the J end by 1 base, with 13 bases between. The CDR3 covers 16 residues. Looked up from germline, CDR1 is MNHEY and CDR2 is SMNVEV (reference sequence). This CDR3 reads CASSLSMTARSYEQYF. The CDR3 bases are TGTGCCAGCAGTTTATCGATGACCGCTAGGTCCTACGAGCAGTACTTC.

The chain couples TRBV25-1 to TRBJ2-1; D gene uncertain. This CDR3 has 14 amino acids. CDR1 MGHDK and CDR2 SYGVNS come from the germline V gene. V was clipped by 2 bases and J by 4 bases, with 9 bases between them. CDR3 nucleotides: TGTGCCAGCAGTGAACGGCGGTCTTACAATGAGCAGTTCTTC. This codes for CASSERRSYNEQFF.

CDR3 loop: CASKSFRNTEAFF. The CDR3 coding sequence is TGTGCCAGCAAATCGTTCAGGAACACTGAAGCTTTCTTT. The rearrangement joins TRBV6-5 to TRBJ1-1; D not certain. Germline CDR1 MNHEY, CDR2 SVGAGI. V lost 7 bases and J lost 1, with 10 bases in between. The CDR3 length is 13 residues.

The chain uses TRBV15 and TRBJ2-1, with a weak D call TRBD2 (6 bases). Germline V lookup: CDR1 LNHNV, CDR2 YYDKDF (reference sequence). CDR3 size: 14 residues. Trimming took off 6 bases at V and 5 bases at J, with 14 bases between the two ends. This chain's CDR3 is CATRGREPHNEQFF. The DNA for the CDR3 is TGTGCCACCAGGGGACGGGAGCCCCACAATGAGCAGTTCTTC.

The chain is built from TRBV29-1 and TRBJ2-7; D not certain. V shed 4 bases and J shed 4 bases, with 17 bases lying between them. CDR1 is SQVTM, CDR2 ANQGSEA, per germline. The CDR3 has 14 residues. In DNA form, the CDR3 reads TGCAGCGTTGCCCTCCCGTGGGATGGGTACGAGCAGTACTTC. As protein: CSVALPWDGYEQYF.

CDR3 sequence: CSVEDRPGQGAAILNQPQHF. CDR3 nucleotides: TGCAGCGTTGAAGATCGGCCGGGACAGGGGGCCGCCATCCTTAATCAGCCCCAGCATTTT. The chain has TRBV29-1 and TRBJ1-5, with 12 bases fitting TRBD1. The length of the CDR3 is 20 residues. The J segment lost 4 bases and the V segment lost 0 bases, leaving 16 bases of the junction unmatched. CDR1 is SQVTM, CDR2 ANQGSEA, per germline.

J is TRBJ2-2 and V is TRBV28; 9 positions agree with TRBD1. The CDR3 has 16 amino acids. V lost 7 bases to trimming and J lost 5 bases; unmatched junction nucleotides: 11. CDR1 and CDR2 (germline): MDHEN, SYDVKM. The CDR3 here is CASTKGQGVITGELFF. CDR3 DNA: TGTGCCAGCACCAAGGGACAGGGTGTTATTACCGGGGAGCTGTTTTTT.

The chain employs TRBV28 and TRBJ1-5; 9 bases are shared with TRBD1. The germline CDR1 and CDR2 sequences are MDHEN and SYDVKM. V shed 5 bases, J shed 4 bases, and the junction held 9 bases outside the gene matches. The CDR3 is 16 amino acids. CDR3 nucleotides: TGTGCCAGCAGTCCCCATACAGGGGGCGGGAATCAGCCCCAGCATTTT. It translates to CASSPHTGGGNQPQHF.

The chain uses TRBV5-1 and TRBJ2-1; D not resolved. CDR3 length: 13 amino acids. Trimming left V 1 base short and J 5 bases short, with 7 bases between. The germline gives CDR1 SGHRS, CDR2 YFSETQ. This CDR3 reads CASSLIPDNEQFF. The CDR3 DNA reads TGCGCCAGCAGCTTGATACCGGACAATGAGCAGTTCTTC.

CDR3 sequence: CATSRSANTEAFF. CDR3 bases: TGTGCCACCAGCAGATCAGCGAACACTGAAGCTTTCTTT. The J gene is TRBJ1-1, the V gene TRBV15; no clear D. Germline V CDR1 and CDR2: LNHNV, YYDKDF (reference sequence). Trimming took off 2 bases at V and 1 base at J, with 5 bases between the two ends. The CDR3 is made up of 13 amino acids.

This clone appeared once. In nucleotides, the CDR3 is TGTGCCAGTAGCCTCCTACAGCGGAACACTGAAGCTTTCTTT. It is translated as CASSLLQRNTEAFF. V and J are TRBV19 and TRBJ1-1; D remains ambiguous. The CDR3 is 14 residues long. Between the trimmed V and J ends, which lost 6 bases and 1 base, there was a span of 12 bases. Germline CDR1 reads LNHDA; CDR2 reads SQIVND (reference sequence).

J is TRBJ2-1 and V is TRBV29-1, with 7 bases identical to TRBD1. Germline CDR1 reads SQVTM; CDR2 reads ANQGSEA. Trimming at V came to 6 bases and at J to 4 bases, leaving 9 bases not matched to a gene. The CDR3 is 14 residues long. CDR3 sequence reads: CSVSTGIDYNEQFF. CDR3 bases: TGCAGCGTATCGACAGGGATAGATTACAATGAGCAGTTCTTC.

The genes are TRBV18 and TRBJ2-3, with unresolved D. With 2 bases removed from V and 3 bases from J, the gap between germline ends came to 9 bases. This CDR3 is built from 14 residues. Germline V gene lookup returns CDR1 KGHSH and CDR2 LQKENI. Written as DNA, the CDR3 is TGTGCCAGCTCACCATACGGGCCTACAGATACGCAGTATTTT. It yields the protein CASSPYGPTDTQYF.

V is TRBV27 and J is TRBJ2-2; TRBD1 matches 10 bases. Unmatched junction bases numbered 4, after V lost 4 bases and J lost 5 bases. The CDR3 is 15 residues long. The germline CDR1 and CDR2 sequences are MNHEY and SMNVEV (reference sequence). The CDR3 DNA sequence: TGTGCCAGCAGTTCAGGGGGACAGGGGACCGGGGAGCTGTTTTTT. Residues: CASSSGGQGTGELFF.

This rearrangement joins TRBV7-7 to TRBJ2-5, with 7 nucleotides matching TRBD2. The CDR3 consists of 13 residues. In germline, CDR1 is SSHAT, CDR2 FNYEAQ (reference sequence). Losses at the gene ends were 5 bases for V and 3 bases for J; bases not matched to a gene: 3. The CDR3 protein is CASSRRGEETQYF. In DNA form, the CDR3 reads TGTGCCAGCAGCCGACGGGGGGAAGAGACCCAGTACTTC.

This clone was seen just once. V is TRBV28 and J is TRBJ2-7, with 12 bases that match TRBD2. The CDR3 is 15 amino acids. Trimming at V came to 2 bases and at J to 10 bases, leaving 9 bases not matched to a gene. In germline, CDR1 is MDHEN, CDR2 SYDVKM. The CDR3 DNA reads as TGTGCCAGCAGTTTAAAGACTAGCGGGAGACTAAAACAGTACTTC. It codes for CASSLKTSGRLKQYF. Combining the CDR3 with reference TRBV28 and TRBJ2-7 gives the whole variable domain DVKVTQSSRYLVKRTGEKVFLECVQDMDHENMFWYRQDPGLGLRLIYFSYDVKMKEKGDIPEGYSVSREKKERFSLILESASTNQTSMYLCASSLKTSGRLKQYFGPGTRLTVT.

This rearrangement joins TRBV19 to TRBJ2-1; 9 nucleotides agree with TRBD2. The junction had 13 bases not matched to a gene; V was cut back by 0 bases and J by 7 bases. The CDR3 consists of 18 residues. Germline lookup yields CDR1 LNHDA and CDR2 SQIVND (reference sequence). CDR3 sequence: CASSIDRIAGDPRNEQFF. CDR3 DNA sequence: TGTGCCAGTAGTATAGATCGAATAGCGGGAGACCCGAGGAATGAGCAGTTCTTC.

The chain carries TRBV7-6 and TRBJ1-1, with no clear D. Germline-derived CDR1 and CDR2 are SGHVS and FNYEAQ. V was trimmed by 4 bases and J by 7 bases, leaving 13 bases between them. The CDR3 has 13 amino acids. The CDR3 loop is CASSSTAELEAFF. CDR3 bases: TGTGCCAGCAGCTCTACGGCAGAGCTTGAAGCTTTCTTT. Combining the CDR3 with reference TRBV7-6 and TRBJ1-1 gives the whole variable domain GAGVSQSPRYKVTKRGQDVALRCDPISGHVSLYWYRQALGQGPEFLTYFNYEAQQDKSGLPNDRFSAERPEGSISTLTIQRTEQRDSAMYRCASSSTAELEAFFGQGTRLTVV.

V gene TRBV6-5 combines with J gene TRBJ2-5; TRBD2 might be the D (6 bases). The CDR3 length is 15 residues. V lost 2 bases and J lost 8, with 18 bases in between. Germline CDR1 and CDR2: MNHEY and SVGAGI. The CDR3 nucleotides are TGTGCCAGCAGTTACGAGGGAGGACGGCAAGGCACCCAGTACTTC. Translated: CASSYEGGRQGTQYF.

CDR3 residues: CSVAGTGYNEQFF. Written as DNA, the CDR3 is TGCAGCGTGGCCGGGACAGGATACAATGAGCAGTTCTTC. The genes are TRBV29-1 and TRBJ2-1, with 8 bases identical to TRBD1. Germline values: CDR1 SQVTM, CDR2 ANQGSEA. Unmatched junction bases numbered 5, after V lost 6 bases and J lost 4 bases. The CDR3 length is 13 residues.

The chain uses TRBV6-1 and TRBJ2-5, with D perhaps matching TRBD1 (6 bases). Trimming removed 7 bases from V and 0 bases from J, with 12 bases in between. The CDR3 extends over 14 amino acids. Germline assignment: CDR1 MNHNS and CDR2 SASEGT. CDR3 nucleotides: TGTGCCAGCAACGTGGGGACACACCAAGAGACCCAGTACTTC. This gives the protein CASNVGTHQETQYF.

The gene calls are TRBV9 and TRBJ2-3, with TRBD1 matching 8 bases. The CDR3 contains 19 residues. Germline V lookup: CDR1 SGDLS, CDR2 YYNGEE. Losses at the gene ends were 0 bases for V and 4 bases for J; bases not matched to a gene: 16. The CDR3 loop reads CASSVGQGLSNSASDTQYF. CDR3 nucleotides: TGTGCCAGCAGCGTAGGACAGGGGCTGAGCAATAGTGCCTCAGATACGCAGTATTTT.

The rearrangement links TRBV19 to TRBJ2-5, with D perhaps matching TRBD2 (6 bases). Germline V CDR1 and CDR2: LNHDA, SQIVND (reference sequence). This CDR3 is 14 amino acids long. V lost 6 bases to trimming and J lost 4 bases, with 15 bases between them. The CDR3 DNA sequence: TGTGCCAGTAGAAGCCCGGGGGTCAGAGAGACCCAGTACTTC. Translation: CASRSPGVRETQYF.

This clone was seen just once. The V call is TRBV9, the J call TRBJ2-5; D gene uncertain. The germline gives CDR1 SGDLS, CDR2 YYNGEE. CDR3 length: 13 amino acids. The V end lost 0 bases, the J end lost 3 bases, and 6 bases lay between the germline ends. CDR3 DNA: TGTGCCAGCAGCGTAGATGGGGAAGAGACCCAGTACTTC. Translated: CASSVDGEETQYF.

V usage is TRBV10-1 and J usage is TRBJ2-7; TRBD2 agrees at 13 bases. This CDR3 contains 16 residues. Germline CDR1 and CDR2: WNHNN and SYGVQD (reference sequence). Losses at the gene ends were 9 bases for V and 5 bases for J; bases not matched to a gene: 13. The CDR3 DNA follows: TGCGCCAGGACCTCTACTAGCGGGAGGGGCGTCCACGAGCAGTACTTC. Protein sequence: CARTSTSGRGVHEQYF.

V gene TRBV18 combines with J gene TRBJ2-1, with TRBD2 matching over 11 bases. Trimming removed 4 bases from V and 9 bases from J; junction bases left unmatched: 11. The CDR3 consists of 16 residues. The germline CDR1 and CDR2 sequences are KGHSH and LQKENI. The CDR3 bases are TGTGCCAGCTCACGCAAACTAGCGGGAGCCGGGGCTGAGCAGTTCTTC. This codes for CASSRKLAGAGAEQFF.